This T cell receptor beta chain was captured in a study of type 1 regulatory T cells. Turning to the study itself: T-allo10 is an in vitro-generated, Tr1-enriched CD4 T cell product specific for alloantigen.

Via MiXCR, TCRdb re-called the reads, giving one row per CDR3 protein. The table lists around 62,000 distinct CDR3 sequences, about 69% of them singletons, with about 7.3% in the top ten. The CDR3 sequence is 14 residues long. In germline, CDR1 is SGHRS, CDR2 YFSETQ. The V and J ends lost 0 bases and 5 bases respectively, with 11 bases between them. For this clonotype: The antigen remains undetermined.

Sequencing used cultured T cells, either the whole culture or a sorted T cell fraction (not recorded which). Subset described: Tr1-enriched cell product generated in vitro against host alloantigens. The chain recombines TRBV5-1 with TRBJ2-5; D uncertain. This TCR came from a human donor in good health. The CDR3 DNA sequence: TGCGCCAGCAGCTTGGGTCATCTTTGGGAGACCCAGTACTTC. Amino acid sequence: CASSLGHLWETQYF.